These 28 T cell receptor beta chains were sequenced from one sample in a study of blood T cell repertoires in COVID-19. The data were produced by immunoSEQ multiplex PCR, yet TCRdb's version contains in-frame clones alone and is incomplete. The data show tens of thousands of clones, 88% seen once. The sequencing input was peripheral blood. The receptors derive from a human donor in a cohort sampled during active COVID-19.

The rearrangement joins TRBV28 to TRBJ1-5, with D possibly matching TRBD1 (5 bases). Per the germline V gene, CDR1 is MDHEN and CDR2 is SYDVKM. Trimming removed 5 bases from V and 5 bases from J, with 13 bases in between. The CDR3 sequence is 14 residues long. This CDR3 reads CASSLGGTDQPQHF. In nucleotides, the CDR3 is TGTGCCAGCAGTCTGGGGGGTACCGATCAGCCCCAGCATTTT.

This rearrangement joins TRBV3-1 (or the pseudogene TRBV3-2) to TRBJ1-1; D is ambiguous. The V end lost 0 bases, the J end lost 0 bases, and 8 bases lay between the germline ends. In germline, CDR1 is LGHDT, CDR2 YNNKEL (reference sequence). The CDR3 extends over 15 amino acids. The DNA of the CDR3 is TGTGCCAGCAGCCAAGATCTGACACTGAACACTGAAGCTTTCTTT. Its translation: CASSQDLTLNTEAFF.

Only one count was recorded for this clone. This chain connects TRBV15 to TRBJ2-2; D possibly corresponds to TRBD2 (5 bases). V lost 1 base and J lost 3, with 12 bases in between. CDR1 is LNHNV and CDR2 is YYDKDF in the germline V gene (reference sequence). CDR3 length: 16 residues. This CDR3 is CATSRVGNSDTGELFF. CDR3 nucleotide sequence: TGTGCCACCAGCAGAGTAGGGAATAGCGACACCGGGGAGCTGTTTTTT.

This clone came up a few times. The genes are TRBV5-5 and TRBJ1-6; 7 bases fit TRBD1. Germline CDR1 SGHKS, CDR2 YYEKEE (reference sequence). V trimming: 2 bases; J trimming: 6 bases; junction bases outside the gene matches: 2. The CDR3 has 14 residues. The CDR3, as DNA: TGTGCCAGCAGCTTCAACAGGGGTAATTCACCCCTCCACTTT. It codes for CASSFNRGNSPLHF.

This clone was observed a handful of times. The chain employs TRBV30 and TRBJ1-5, with 7 nucleotides matching TRBD1. The germline V gene has CDR1 GTSNPN and CDR2 SVGIG (reference sequence). The CDR3 covers 13 residues. J lost 6 bases, V lost 1 base, and 3 bases had no gene match. CDR3 sequence: CAWSEGGIQPQHF. In DNA form, the CDR3 reads TGTGCCTGGAGTGAAGGGGGCATTCAGCCCCAGCATTTT. Filled out from reference TRBV30 and TRBJ1-5, the complete variable domain reads SQTIHQWPATLVQPVGSPLSLECTVEGTSNPNLYWYRQAAGRGLQLLFYSVGIGQISSEVPQNLSASRPQDRQFILSSKKLLLSDSGFYLCAWSEGGIQPQHFGDGTRLSIL.

V and J are TRBV11-3 and TRBJ2-5, with 14 nucleotides matching TRBD2. With V trimmed by 5 bases and J by 7 bases, 15 bases remained unmatched. CDR3 length: 18 residues. Per the germline V gene, CDR1 is SGHNT and CDR2 is YENEEA. The chain's CDR3 is CASSPIGLAGGPGRTQYF. CDR3 DNA sequence: TGTGCCAGCAGCCCGATAGGACTAGCGGGGGGCCCTGGGCGGACCCAGTACTTC.

This chain joins TRBV19 and TRBJ2-7; D may be TRBD1 (6 bases). Germline CDR1 reads LNHDA; CDR2 reads SQIVND (reference sequence). This CDR3 has 14 amino acids. With 2 bases removed from V and 2 bases from J, the gap between germline ends came to 10 bases. CDR3 DNA sequence: TGTGCCAGTAGTATAAGGCAGGGGACCTACGAGCAGTACTTC. This translates into CASSIRQGTYEQYF.

The chain joins TRBV6-4 to TRBJ2-6, with D hard to call. Germline V gene sequence: CDR1 MRHNA, CDR2 SNTAGT. The CDR3 has 15 residues. Trimming pared 5 bases from V and 2 bases from J, leaving 10 bases between. CDR3 amino acids: CASSPNPAGANVLTF. CDR3 nucleotides: TGTGCCAGCAGTCCAAATCCGGCTGGGGCCAACGTCCTGACTTTC.

The rearrangement joins TRBV18 to TRBJ2-3; D is possibly TRBD1 (6 bases). The CDR3 runs to 17 residues. Per germline, CDR1 KGHSH and CDR2 LQKENI. Trimming pared 2 bases from V and 1 base from J, leaving 16 bases between. DNA of the CDR3: TGTGCCAGCTCACCAAATCAGGGGTGGACGGGCACAGATACGCAGTATTTT. Amino acid sequence: CASSPNQGWTGTDTQYF.

The CDR3 protein is CSASSRGEQFF. CDR3 in DNA: TGCAGTGCTAGTAGCCGAGGGGAGCAGTTCTTC. J is TRBJ2-1 and V is TRBV20-1, with a tentative D call TRBD2 (5 bases). Looked up from germline, CDR1 is DFQATT and CDR2 is SNEGSKA (reference sequence). V lost 3 bases, J lost 10 bases, and 10 bases lay in between. The CDR3 spans 11 residues.

This chain uses TRBV30 with TRBJ1-2, with D possibly TRBD1 on 5 matching bases. The CDR3 length is 15 residues. Trimming removed 5 bases at V and 2 bases at J, with 18 bases between. Germline values: CDR1 GTSNPN, CDR2 SVGIG (reference sequence). Written as DNA, the CDR3 is TGTGCCTGGGGCGAGGACGGAGGGGAGAACTATGGCTACACCTTC. Its translation is CAWGEDGGENYGYTF.

The CDR3 coding sequence is TGCGCCAGCAGCCAAGGACAGGGGGCTCAGTATGGACATAGTGAGCAGTTCTTC. Translated: CASSQGQGAQYGHSEQFF. This rearrangement joins TRBV5-1 to TRBJ2-1, with 11 bases fitting TRBD1. The CDR3 has 18 residues. V gave up 4 bases and J gave up 9 bases; unmatched junction bases: 18. Germline CDR1 and CDR2: SGHRS and YFSETQ.

This clone was found once. This rearrangement joins TRBV15 to TRBJ1-5; tentatively, D is TRBD1 (6 bases). The germline V and J ends were trimmed by 5 bases and 2 bases, with 13 bases remaining between them. In germline, CDR1 is LNHNV, CDR2 YYDKDF (reference sequence). CDR3 length: 15 amino acids. The CDR3 region is CATSRAGQRNQPQHF. CDR3 in DNA: TGTGCCACCAGCCGAGCGGGACAACGCAATCAGCCCCAGCATTTT.

The chain employs TRBV11-1 and TRBJ2-7; 7 nucleotides match TRBD2. This CDR3 comprises 17 residues. V lost 0 bases, J lost 4 bases, and 12 bases stayed unmatched. Per germline, CDR1 SGHAT and CDR2 FQDESV (reference sequence). The CDR3 spells CASSLARGGAGGYEQYF. CDR3 nucleotides: TGTGCCAGCAGCTTAGCGAGGGGAGGGGCCGGGGGGTACGAGCAGTACTTC.

The rearrangement joins TRBV6-1 to TRBJ1-2, with D maybe TRBD1 (6 bases). There are 14 residues in the CDR3. Germline lookup yields CDR1 MNHNS and CDR2 SASEGT. V was cut by 0 bases and J by 5 bases, with 10 bases left in between. The CDR3 loop is CASSEADSRYGYTF. The CDR3 DNA is TGTGCCAGCAGTGAAGCGGACAGTCGGTATGGCTACACCTTC.

The V and J genes are TRBV5-1 and TRBJ2-1; D call uncertain. The germline CDR1 and CDR2 sequences are SGHRS and YFSETQ. The V gene lost 1 base and the J gene lost 9 bases, with 11 bases spanning the gap. The CDR3 runs 13 residues. CDR3 loop: CASSLLTSGEQFF. CDR3 nucleotides: TGCGCCAGCAGCTTGTTGACTTCTGGTGAGCAGTTCTTC.

This clone qualifies as medium-sized. V is TRBV9 and J is TRBJ2-7; TRBD1 might be the D (5 bases). There are 14 residues in the CDR3. Germline V CDR1 and CDR2: SGDLS, YYNGEE. V was trimmed by 4 bases and J by 5 bases, leaving 16 bases between them. The CDR3, as DNA: TGTGCCAGCAGCCCCCGCCGCAGGGTGGACGAGCAGTACTTC. This translates into CASSPRRRVDEQYF.

The rearrangement links TRBV12-3 or TRBV12-4 to TRBJ1-6; D ambiguous. This CDR3 contains 12 residues. The V end lost 10 bases, the J end lost 6 bases, and 10 bases lay between the germline ends. The CDR3 spells CATGIPNSPLHF. The CDR3 DNA reads TGTGCCACCGGGATCCCTAATTCACCCCTCCACTTT.

The gene calls are TRBV11-1 and TRBJ2-1; possibly TRBD2 for D (6 bases). The germline gives CDR1 SGHAT, CDR2 FQDESV (reference sequence). V lost 7 bases and J 4 bases, leaving 14 bases between the germline ends. CDR3 length: 14 residues. CDR3 DNA sequence: TGTGCCAGCAACGGGGGACCGAATTACAATGAGCAGTTCTTC. Protein: CASNGGPNYNEQFF.

This rearrangement joins TRBV5-1 to TRBJ2-4, with D tentatively TRBD2 (6 bases). The CDR3 has 14 amino acids. CDR1 and CDR2 from the germline V gene are SGHRS and YFSETQ. V shed 4 bases and J shed 6 bases, with 14 bases lying between them. CDR3 amino acids: CASSPAGLGNIQYF. The DNA of the CDR3 is TGCGCCAGCAGCCCGGCGGGATTGGGAAACATTCAGTACTTC.

The CDR3 protein is CASSSWPGSGGAYEQYF. The CDR3 DNA reads TGTGCCAGCAGTTCCTGGCCGGGGAGCGGGGGGGCCTACGAGCAGTACTTC. V and J are TRBV28 and TRBJ2-7, with TRBD2 identical over 10 bases. V trimming: 4 bases; J trimming: 2 bases; junction bases outside the gene matches: 11. CDR1 and CDR2 (germline): MDHEN, SYDVKM. The CDR3 is made up of 17 amino acids. The whole variable domain, filled in from reference TRBV28 and TRBJ2-7, reads DVKVTQSSRYLVKRTGEKVFLECVQDMDHENMFWYRQDPGLGLRLIYFSYDVKMKEKGDIPEGYSVSREKKERFSLILESASTNQTSMYLCASSSWPGSGGAYEQYFGPGTRLTVT.

V is TRBV4-3 and J is TRBJ2-2, with 11 bases identical to TRBD2. V dropped 2 bases and J dropped 3; count of bases not matched to a gene: 5. The CDR3 sequence is 17 residues long. Germline V gene sequence: CDR1 LGHNA, CDR2 YSLEER. The CDR3 sequence is CASSQYASGGYTGELFF. CDR3 DNA sequence: TGCGCCAGCAGCCAATATGCTAGCGGGGGGTACACCGGGGAGCTGTTTTTT.

The chain joins TRBV3-1 (or the pseudogene TRBV3-2) to TRBJ1-1, with D possibly being TRBD1 (5 bases). CDR1 LGHDT and CDR2 YNNKEL come from the germline V gene (reference sequence). The CDR3 extends over 15 amino acids. Between the trimmed V and J ends, which lost 4 bases and 1 base, there was a span of 13 bases. The DNA of the CDR3 is TGTGCCAGCAGCCCATCGCGGGGGGAGAACACTGAAGCTTTCTTT. It codes for CASSPSRGENTEAFF.

The chain has TRBV7-2 and TRBJ2-7; D may be TRBD2 (6 bases). V gave up 1 base and J gave up 2 bases, with 9 bases separating them. This CDR3 has 14 residues. The germline CDR1 and CDR2 sequences are SGHTA and FQGNSA. DNA of the CDR3: TGTGCCAGCAGCTTAGGTAGCGGCACCTACGAGCAGTACTTC. Encoded protein: CASSLGSGTYEQYF.

The chain links TRBV6-1 to TRBJ1-2; maybe TRBD1 (5 bases). This CDR3 region has 16 residues. Germline CDR1 reads MNHNS; CDR2 reads SASEGT. Between the trimmed V and J ends, which lost 1 base and 6 bases, there was a span of 18 bases. The CDR3 nucleotides read TGTGCCAGCAGTGAAGGGGGACTCACACCTAGGGATGGCTACACCTTC. It codes for CASSEGGLTPRDGYTF.

The J gene is TRBJ2-1, the V gene TRBV4-2, with 12 nucleotides matching TRBD2. The CDR3 consists of 15 residues. The germline V gene has CDR1 LGHNA and CDR2 YNFKEQ. With V trimmed by 1 base and J by 6 bases, 1 base remained unmatched. The CDR3 sequence: CASSQGLAGANEQFF. The CDR3 region has the DNA TGTGCCAGCAGCCAAGGACTAGCGGGAGCCAATGAGCAGTTCTTC.

V gene TRBV5-5 combines with J gene TRBJ2-1; D perhaps matches TRBD1 (5 bases). The CDR3 runs to 15 residues. CDR1 and CDR2 (germline): SGHKS, YYEKEE (reference sequence). The V end was cut by 2 bases, the J end by 3 bases, with 12 bases between. The CDR3 loop is CASSLPADSYNEQFF. Here the CDR3 DNA reads TGTGCCAGCAGCTTACCGGCCGACAGCTACAATGAGCAGTTCTTC.

V is TRBV6-1 and J is TRBJ1-5; unclear D gene. The CDR3 is made up of 15 amino acids. Trimming pared 1 base from V and 5 bases from J, leaving 12 bases between. CDR1 is MNHNS, CDR2 SASEGT, per germline. The DNA of the CDR3 is TGTGCCAGCAGTGAAGAAGCGGGAGGACATCAGCCCCAGCATTTT. Amino acid sequence: CASSEEAGGHQPQHF.